The T cell receptor beta chain under discussion was sequenced for a study of persistence of HIV-infected CD4 T cells. J lost 4 bases, V lost 6 bases, and 8 bases had no gene match. The CDR3 covers 15 residues. Germline V gene sequence: CDR1 SGHNT, CDR2 YENEEA. The sample holds a few counts of this clone. Its antigen is unidentified. Cells were stimulated with overlapping HIV-1 Gag 15-mer peptides. Responding CD4+ T cells were sorted by upregulation of both CD40 ligand and CD69. Plasma HIV-1 RNA stayed below 50 copies/mL for at least 4 years. The libraries were made with immunoSEQ version 4 in survey mode. The protocol was immunoSEQ multiplex PCR, while the TCRdb copy is restricted to in-frame clones and leaves out a portion. The repertoire includes fewer than 35,000 clones, around 70% of them detected once, and 1.4% sits in the top ten.

V gene TRBV11-3 combines with J gene TRBJ1-2; 10 bases line up with TRBD1. The sample here was CD4+ T cells sorted from PBMCs after approximately 20-hour stimulation, taken from a patient who received antiretroviral therapy. This clonotype was obtained from an adult man with HIV who was CMV-seropositive. CDR3 sequence: CASRYGGTGVYGYTF. The CDR3 coding sequence is TGTGCCAGCAGATACGGGGGGACAGGGGTCTATGGCTACACCTTC.